This T cell receptor beta chain was captured in a study of immune characterization of retroperitoneal liposarcoma. Germline lookup yields CDR1 MNHNY and CDR2 SVGAGI (reference sequence). V was clipped by 7 bases and J by 0 bases, with 11 bases between them. CDR3 length: 14 amino acids. From the PCR reads, TCRdb called clonotypes with MiXCR, one entry per CDR3 protein. The sample lists more than 10,000 distinct CDR3 sequences; around 50% were seen once. The sequence was obtained from a female donor with retroperitoneal liposarcoma. This sequence joins TRBV6-6 and TRBJ2-3, with D perhaps matching TRBD1 or TRBD2 (6 bases each). The material sequenced was tumor tissue. The CDR3 loop reads CASITGASTDTQYF. In DNA, the CDR3 is TGTGCCAGCATTACGGGGGCTAGCACAGATACGCAGTATTTT.